A single T cell receptor (beta chain) is shown here with its context. The data are from a study of blood T cell repertoires in COVID-19. TCRdb's copy holds only in-frame clones and misses some; the assay was immunoSEQ multiplex PCR. The table lists 11,000 or so clones, over 70% of them singletons. The junction had 7 bases not matched to a gene; V was cut back by 0 bases and J by 0 bases. The CDR3 contains 18 residues. Per the germline V gene, CDR1 is ENHRY and CDR2 is SYGVKD. This clonotype originated in a man in his 60s with COVID-19, enrolled during active disease. This rearrangement joins TRBV10-3 to TRBJ1-5; 8 positions agree with TRBD1. The specimen was peripheral blood. The chain's CDR3 is CAISESGTGPYSNQPQHF. Here the CDR3 DNA reads TGTGCCATCAGTGAGTCCGGGACAGGTCCTTATAGCAATCAGCCCCAGCATTTT.